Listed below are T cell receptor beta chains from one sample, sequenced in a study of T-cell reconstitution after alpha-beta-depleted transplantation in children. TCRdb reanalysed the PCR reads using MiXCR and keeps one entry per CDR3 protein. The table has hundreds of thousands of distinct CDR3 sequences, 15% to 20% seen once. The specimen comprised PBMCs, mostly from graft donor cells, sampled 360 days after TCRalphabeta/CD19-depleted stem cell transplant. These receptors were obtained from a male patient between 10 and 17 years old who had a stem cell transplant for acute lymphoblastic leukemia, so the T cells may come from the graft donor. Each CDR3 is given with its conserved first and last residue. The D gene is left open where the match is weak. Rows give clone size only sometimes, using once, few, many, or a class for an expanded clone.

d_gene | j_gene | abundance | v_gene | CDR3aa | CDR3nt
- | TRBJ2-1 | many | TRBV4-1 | CASSQFSSSYNEQFF | TGCGCCAGCAGCCAGTTTAGCAGCTCCTACAATGAGCAGTTCTTC
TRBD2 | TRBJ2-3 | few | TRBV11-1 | CASTTPIPGLAGGYRTDTQYF | TGTGCCAGCACAACCCCTATCCCGGGACTAGCGGGAGGGTATAGGACAGATACGCAGTATTTT
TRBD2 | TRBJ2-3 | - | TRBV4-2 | CASSRRRYSGSTDTQYF | TGTGCCAGCAGCCGCCGCCGGTACAGCGGGAGTACGGATACGCAGTATTTT
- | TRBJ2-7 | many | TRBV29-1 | CSVGAPGYSYEQYF | TGCAGCGTTGGGGCCCCGGGATACTCCTACGAGCAGTACTTC
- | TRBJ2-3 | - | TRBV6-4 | CASSGRGSSTDTQYF | TGTGCCAGCAGTGGTCGGGGGTCTAGCACAGATACGCAGTATTTT
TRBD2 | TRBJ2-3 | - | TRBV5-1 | CASSFPAGGSTDTQYF | TGCGCCAGCAGCTTCCCAGCGGGGGGGTCCACAGATACGCAGTATTTT
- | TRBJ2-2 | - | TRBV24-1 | CATSQASNTGELFF | TGTGCCACCAGTCAAGCCTCAAACACCGGGGAGCTGTTTTTT
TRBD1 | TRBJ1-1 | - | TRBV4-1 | CASRRDRGNTEAFF | TGCGCCAGCAGGAGAGACAGGGGGAACACTGAAGCTTTCTTT
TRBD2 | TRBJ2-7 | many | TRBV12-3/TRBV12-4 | CASSLRLAGPYEQYF | TGTGCCAGCAGTTTAAGGCTAGCGGGGCCCTACGAGCAGTACTTC
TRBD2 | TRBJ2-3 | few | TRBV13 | CASSSLTSVTDTQYF | TGTGCCAGCAGCTCCCTGACTAGCGTCACAGATACGCAGTATTTT
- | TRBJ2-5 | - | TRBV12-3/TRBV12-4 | CASSTPLAEETQYF | TGTGCCAGCAGTACCCCACTAGCAGAGGAGACCCAGTACTTC
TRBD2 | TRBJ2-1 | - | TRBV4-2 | CASSQSTREGNEQFF | TGTGCCAGCAGCCAATCGACCAGGGAGGGAAATGAGCAGTTCTTC
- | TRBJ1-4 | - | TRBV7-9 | CASSLEVIEKLFF | TGTGCCAGCAGCTTAGAAGTAATCGAAAAACTGTTTTTT
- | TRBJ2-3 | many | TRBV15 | CATSRYDPRFSTDTQYF | TGTGCCACCAGCAGATATGACCCGAGATTTAGCACAGATACGCAGTATTTT
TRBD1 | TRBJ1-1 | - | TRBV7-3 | CASSYSGTAMNTEAFF | TGTGCCAGCAGCTACTCCGGGACAGCCATGAACACTGAAGCTTTCTTT
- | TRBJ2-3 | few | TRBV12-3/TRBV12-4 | CASSSDSPTDTQYF | TGTGCCAGCAGTTCGGACAGCCCCACAGATACGCAGTATTTT
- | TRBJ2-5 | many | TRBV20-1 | CSARIRSDGTQYF | TGCAGTGCTAGGATTCGTAGCGATGGGACCCAGTACTTC
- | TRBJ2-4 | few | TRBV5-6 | CASSLWAGPKNIQYF | TGTGCCAGCAGCTTGTGGGCAGGGCCAAAAAACATTCAGTACTTC
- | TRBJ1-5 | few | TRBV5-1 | CASSLDFPRVPDQPQHF | TGCGCCAGCAGCTTGGATTTTCCCAGGGTTCCGGATCAGCCCCAGCATTTT
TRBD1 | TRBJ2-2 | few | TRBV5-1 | CASSLTGMRGELFF | TGCGCCAGCAGCCTGACAGGGATGAGGGGGGAGCTGTTTTTT
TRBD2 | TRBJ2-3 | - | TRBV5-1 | CASSPGRGAGLAGGPLQYF | TGCGCCAGCAGCCCCGGCCGAGGGGCGGGACTAGCGGGAGGTCCCTTGCAGTATTTT
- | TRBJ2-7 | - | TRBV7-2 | CASRTRYRAEQYF | TGTGCCAGCAGGACCCGGTACCGGGCCGAGCAGTACTTC
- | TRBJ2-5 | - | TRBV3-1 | CASSQIVRLETQYF | TGTGCCAGCAGCCAAATAGTTAGGTTGGAGACCCAGTACTTC
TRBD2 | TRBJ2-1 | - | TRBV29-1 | CSGTSGRYNEQFF | TGCAGCGGGACTAGCGGGAGGTACAATGAGCAGTTCTTC
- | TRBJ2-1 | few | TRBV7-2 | CASRGNPEQFF | TGTGCCAGCAGGGGAAACCCTGAGCAGTTCTTC
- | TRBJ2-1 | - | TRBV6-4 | CASRIWSYNEQFF | TGTGCCAGCCGAATTTGGTCCTACAATGAGCAGTTCTTC
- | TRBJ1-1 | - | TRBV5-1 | CASSLVSGEINTEAFF | TGCGCCAGCAGCTTGGTTTCCGGGGAGATAAACACTGAAGCTTTCTTT
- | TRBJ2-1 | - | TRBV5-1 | CASSRGGSTADEQFF | TGCGCCAGCAGCCGTGGAGGGTCCACGGCCGATGAGCAGTTCTTC
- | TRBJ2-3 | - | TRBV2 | CASSEQVLLDTQYF | TGTGCCAGCAGTGAACAGGTGTTATTAGATACGCAGTATTTT
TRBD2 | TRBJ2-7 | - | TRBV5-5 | CASSLVPSGAYEQYF | TGTGCCAGCAGCTTGGTGCCTAGCGGGGCCTACGAGCAGTACTTC
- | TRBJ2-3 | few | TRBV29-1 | CSVSPISDTQYF | TGCAGCGTTTCCCCTATCTCAGATACGCAGTATTTT
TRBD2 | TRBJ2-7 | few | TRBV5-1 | CASSLGLMTGGVYEQYF | TGCGCCAGCAGCTTGGGGTTGATGACGGGAGGGGTCTACGAGCAGTACTTC